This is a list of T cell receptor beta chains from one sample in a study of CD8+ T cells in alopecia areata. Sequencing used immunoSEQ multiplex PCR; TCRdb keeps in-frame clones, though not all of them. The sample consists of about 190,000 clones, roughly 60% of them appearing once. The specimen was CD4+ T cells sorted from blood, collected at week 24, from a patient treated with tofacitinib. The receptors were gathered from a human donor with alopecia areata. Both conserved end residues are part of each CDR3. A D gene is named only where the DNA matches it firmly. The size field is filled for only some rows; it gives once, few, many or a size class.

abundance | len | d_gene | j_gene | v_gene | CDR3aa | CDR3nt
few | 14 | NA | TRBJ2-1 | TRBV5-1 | CASSPGPSYNEQFF | TGCGCCAGCAGCCCGGGACCCTCCTACAATGAGCAGTTCTTC
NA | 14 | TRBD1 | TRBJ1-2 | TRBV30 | CAWKPGQGNYGYTF | TGTGCCTGGAAGCCGGGACAGGGGAACTATGGCTACACCTTC
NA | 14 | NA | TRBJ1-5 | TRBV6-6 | CASNGAEDNQPQHF | TGTGCCAGCAATGGGGCAGAAGACAATCAGCCCCAGCATTTT
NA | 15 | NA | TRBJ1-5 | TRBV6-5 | CASRYNRFSDQPQHF | TGTGCCAGCAGATATAACAGGTTTTCGGATCAGCCCCAGCATTTT
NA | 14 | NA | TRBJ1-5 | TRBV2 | CASSEAVSNQPQHF | TGTGCCAGCAGTGAGGCAGTTAGCAATCAGCCCCAGCATTTT
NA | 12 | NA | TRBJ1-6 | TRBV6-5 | CASAPDHSPLHF | TGTGCCAGCGCTCCGGACCATTCACCCCTCCACTTT
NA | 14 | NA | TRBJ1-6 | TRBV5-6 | CASSLGRENSPLHF | TGTGCCAGCAGTCTGGGGAGGGAGAATTCACCCCTCCACTTT
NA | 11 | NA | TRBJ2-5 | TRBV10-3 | CAIGMGETQYF | TGTGCCATCGGGATGGGAGAGACCCAGTACTTC
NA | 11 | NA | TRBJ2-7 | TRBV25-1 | CATSDGYEQYF | TGTGCCACCTCCGACGGCTACGAGCAGTACTTC
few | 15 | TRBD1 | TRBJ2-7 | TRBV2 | CASRKGAQRTEEQYF | TGTGCCAGCAGGAAGGGGGCGCAAAGGACTGAAGAGCAGTACTTC
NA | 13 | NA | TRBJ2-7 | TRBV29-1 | CSVDSRSSYEQYF | TGCAGCGTTGACAGCCGGAGCTCCTACGAGCAGTACTTC
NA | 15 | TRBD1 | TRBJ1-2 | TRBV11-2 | CASSAAIQGGYGYTF | TGTGCCAGCAGCGCAGCAATACAGGGGGGCTATGGCTACACCTTC
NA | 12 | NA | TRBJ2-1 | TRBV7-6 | CASSPYKHEQFF | TGTGCCAGCAGCCCATACAAGCATGAGCAGTTCTTC
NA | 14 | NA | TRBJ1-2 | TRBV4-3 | CASSQDAGVSGYTF | TGCGCCAGCAGCCAAGATGCGGGGGTATCTGGCTACACCTTC
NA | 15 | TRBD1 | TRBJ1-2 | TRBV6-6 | CASSYPRTGHGGYTF | TGTGCCAGCAGTTACCCCCGGACAGGACACGGCGGCTACACCTTC
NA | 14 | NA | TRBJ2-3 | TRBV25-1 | CASSARGATDTQYF | TGTGCCAGCAGTGCTCGGGGGGCCACAGATACGCAGTATTTT
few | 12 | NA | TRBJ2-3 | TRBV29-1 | CSVHRDTDTQYF | TGCAGCGTTCACAGGGACACAGATACGCAGTATTTT
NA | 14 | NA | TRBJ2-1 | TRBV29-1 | CSVEGVSSYNEQFF | TGCAGCGTTGAAGGGGTTAGCTCCTACAATGAGCAGTTCTTC
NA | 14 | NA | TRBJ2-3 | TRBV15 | CATSRAQGTDTQYF | TGTGCCACCAGCAGAGCGCAGGGGACAGATACGCAGTATTTT
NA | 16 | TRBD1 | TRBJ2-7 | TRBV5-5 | CASSSDVRDRAYEQYF | TGTGCCAGCAGCTCCGACGTCCGGGACAGGGCTTACGAGCAGTACTTC
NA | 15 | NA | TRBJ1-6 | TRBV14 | CASSQDFGYNSPLHF | TGTGCCAGCAGCCAAGATTTTGGATATAATTCACCCCTCCACTTT
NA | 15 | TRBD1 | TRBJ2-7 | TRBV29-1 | CSVEARQGAFDEQYF | TGCAGCGTTGAAGCACGACAGGGGGCCTTCGACGAGCAGTACTTC
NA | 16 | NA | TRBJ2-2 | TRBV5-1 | CASSLVVSRGTGELFF | TGCGCCAGCAGCTTGGTGGTATCACGGGGGACCGGGGAGCTGTTTTTT
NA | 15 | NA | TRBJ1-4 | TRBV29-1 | CSVLGIAGFGEKLFF | TGCAGCGTTTTGGGGATCGCGGGGTTTGGTGAAAAACTGTTTTTT
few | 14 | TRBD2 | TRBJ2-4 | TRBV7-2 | CASRLSGGTNIQYF | TGTGCCAGCAGACTTAGCGGGGGGACGAACATTCAGTACTTC
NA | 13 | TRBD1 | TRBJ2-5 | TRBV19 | CASRRGTEETQYF | TGTGCCAGTAGGAGGGGGACAGAAGAGACCCAGTACTTC
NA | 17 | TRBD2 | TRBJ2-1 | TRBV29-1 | CSVETGRGGLFYNEQFF | TGCAGCGTTGAGACTGGGCGGGGGGGCCTCTTTTACAATGAGCAGTTCTTC
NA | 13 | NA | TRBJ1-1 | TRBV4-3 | CASSRAANTEAFF | TGCGCCAGCAGCCGGGCTGCGAACACTGAAGCTTTCTTT
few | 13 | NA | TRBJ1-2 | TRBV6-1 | CASSGTEVYGYTF | TGTGCCAGCAGTGGCACAGAAGTCTATGGCTACACCTTC
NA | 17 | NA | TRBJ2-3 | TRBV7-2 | CASSLALRGRATDTQYF | TGTGCCAGCAGCTTAGCGCTCCGGGGGCGCGCCACAGATACGCAGTATTTT
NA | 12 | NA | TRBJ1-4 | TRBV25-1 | CASSEAGGKLFF | TGTGCCAGCAGTGAGGCGGGAGGAAAACTGTTTTTT
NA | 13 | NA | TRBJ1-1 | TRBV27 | CASSQTRNTEAFF | TGTGCCAGCAGTCAGACCAGGAACACTGAAGCTTTCTTT
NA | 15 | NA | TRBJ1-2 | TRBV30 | CAWSASRQALYGYTF | TGTGCCTGGAGTGCCTCGCGACAGGCGCTTTATGGCTACACCTTC
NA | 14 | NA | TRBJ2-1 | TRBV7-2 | CASSEKTPYNEQFF | TGTGCCAGCAGCGAAAAGACACCCTACAATGAGCAGTTCTTC
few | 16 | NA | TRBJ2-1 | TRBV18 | CASSPPIQNSYNEQFF | TGTGCCAGCTCACCACCGATCCAGAACTCCTACAATGAGCAGTTCTTC
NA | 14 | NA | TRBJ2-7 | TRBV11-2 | CASSLDGGTYEQYF | TGTGCCAGCAGCTTAGATGGGGGAACCTACGAGCAGTACTTC